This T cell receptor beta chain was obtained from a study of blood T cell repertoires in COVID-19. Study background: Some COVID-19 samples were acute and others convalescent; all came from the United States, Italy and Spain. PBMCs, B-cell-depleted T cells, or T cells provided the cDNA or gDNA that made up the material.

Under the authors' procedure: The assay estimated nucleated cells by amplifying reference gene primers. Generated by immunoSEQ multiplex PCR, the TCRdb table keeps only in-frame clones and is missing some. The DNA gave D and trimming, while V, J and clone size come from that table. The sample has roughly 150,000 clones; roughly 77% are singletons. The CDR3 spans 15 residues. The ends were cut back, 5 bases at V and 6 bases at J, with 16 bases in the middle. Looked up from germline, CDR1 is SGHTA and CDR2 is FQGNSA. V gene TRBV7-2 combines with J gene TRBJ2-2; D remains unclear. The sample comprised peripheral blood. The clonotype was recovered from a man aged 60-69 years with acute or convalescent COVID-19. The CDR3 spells CASSPRRGLAGELFF. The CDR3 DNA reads TGTGCCAGCAGCCCCCGGCGAGGTCTGGCCGGGGAGCTGTTTTTT.